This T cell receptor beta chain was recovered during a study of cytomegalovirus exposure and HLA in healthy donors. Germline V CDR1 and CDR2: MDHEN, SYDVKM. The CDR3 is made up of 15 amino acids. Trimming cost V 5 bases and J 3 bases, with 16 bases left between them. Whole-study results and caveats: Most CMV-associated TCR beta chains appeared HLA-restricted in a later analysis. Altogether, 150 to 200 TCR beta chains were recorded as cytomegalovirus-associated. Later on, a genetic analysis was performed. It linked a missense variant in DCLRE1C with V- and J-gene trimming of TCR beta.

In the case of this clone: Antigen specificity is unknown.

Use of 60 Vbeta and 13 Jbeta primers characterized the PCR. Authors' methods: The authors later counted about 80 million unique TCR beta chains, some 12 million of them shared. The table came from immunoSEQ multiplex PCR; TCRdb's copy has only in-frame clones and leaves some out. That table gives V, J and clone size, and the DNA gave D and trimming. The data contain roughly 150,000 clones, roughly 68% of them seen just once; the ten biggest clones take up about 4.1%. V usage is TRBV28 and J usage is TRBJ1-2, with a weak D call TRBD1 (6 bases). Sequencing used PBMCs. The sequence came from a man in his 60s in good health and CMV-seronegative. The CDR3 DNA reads TGTGCCAGCAGTCCTAGGACAGTTTTGGACTATGGCTACACCTTC. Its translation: CASSPRTVLDYGYTF.